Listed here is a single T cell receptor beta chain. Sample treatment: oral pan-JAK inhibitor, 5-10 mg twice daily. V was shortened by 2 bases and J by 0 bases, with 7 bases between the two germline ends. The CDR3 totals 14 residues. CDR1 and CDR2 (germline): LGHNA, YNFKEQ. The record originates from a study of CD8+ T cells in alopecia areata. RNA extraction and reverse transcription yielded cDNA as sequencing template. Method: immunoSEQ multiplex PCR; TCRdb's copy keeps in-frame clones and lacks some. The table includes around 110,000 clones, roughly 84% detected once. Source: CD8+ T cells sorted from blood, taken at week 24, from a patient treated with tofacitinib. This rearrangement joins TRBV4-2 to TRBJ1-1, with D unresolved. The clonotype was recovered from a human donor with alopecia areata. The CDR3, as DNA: TGTGCCAGCAGCCAACATACAGTGAACACTGAAGCTTTCTTT. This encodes CASSQHTVNTEAFF.